What follows are 9 T cell receptor beta chains derived from one specimen sequenced in a study of beta chain features in type 1 diabetes. Since all of the isolated RNA was reverse transcribed, expressed TCRB transcripts were what got sequenced. Assay: immunoSEQ multiplex PCR; the TCRdb copy retains only in-frame clones and omits some. The sample contains hundreds of thousands of clones, approximately 8% of which appear only once. Material for sequencing was central memory CD4+ T cells from blood. These receptor sequences come from a woman aged 18-29 years in good health.

This clone was picked up a small number of times. The V call is TRBV28, the J call TRBJ1-5; 8 nucleotides line up with TRBD1. This CDR3 comprises 15 residues. V trimming: 7 bases; J trimming: 7 bases; junction bases outside the gene matches: 12. Germline V lookup: CDR1 MDHEN, CDR2 SYDVKM. CDR3 bases: TGTGCCAGCACCCCCCCCCGGACAGGGCGGCAGCCCCAGCATTTT. Its protein is CASTPPRTGRQPQHF.

There are a few counts of this clone. The V gene is TRBV6-5, the J gene TRBJ2-7; D may correspond to TRBD1 or TRBD2 (5 bases each). Germline CDR1 and CDR2: MNHEY and SVGAGI. There are 16 residues in the CDR3. V dropped 2 bases and J dropped 0 bases, with 14 bases sitting between them. The CDR3 here is CASSYPSRDLSYEQYF. The CDR3 DNA reads as TGTGCCAGCAGTTACCCCTCCCGGGACCTCTCCTACGAGCAGTACTTC.

The rearrangement links TRBV11-2 to TRBJ2-3, with D maybe TRBD2 (5 bases). There are 16 residues in the CDR3. The V gene lost 1 base and the J gene lost 0 bases, with 11 bases spanning the gap. Germline V gene sequence: CDR1 SGHAT, CDR2 FQNNGV. The CDR3 nucleotides are TGTGCCAGCAGCTTAGGTCTAGCCAAAAGCACAGATACGCAGTATTTT. Encoded protein: CASSLGLAKSTDTQYF.

This clone appeared a few times. The CDR3 coding sequence is TGTGCCACCAGCAGAGATTCCGGGACCTTCTACGAGCAGTACTTC. Translated, it gives CATSRDSGTFYEQYF. The chain recombines TRBV15 with TRBJ2-7; TRBD1 or TRBD2 may be the D gene (5 bases each). CDR1 and CDR2 from the germline V gene are LNHNV and YYDKDF (reference sequence). The CDR3 has 15 residues. V shed 0 bases and J shed 3 bases, with 12 bases lying between them. The whole variable domain, filled in from reference TRBV15 and TRBJ2-7, reads DAMVIQNPRYQVTQFGKPVTLSCSQTLNHNVMYWYQQKSSQAPKLLFHYYDKDFNNEADTPDNFQSRRPNTSFCFLDIRSPGLGDTAMYLCATSRDSGTFYEQYFGPGTRLTVT.

The gene calls are TRBV28 and TRBJ2-7; D gene unclear. CDR3 length: 15 residues. With 8 bases removed from V and 1 base from J, the gap between germline ends came to 18 bases. CDR1 and CDR2 (germline): MDHEN, SYDVKM. The CDR3, as DNA: TGTGCCAGCGGAATAGTCGGTAGTATGTCCTACGAGCAGTACTTC. Encoded protein: CASGIVGSMSYEQYF.

This clone was counted ten times or more. V usage is TRBV29-1 and J usage is TRBJ2-3; 9 bases line up with TRBD2. Per germline, CDR1 SQVTM and CDR2 ANQGSEA. J gave up 3 bases and V 6 bases, and 7 bases lay outside the gene matches. The CDR3 extends over 14 amino acids. The CDR3 loop reads CSVDSLAGTDTQYF. Here the CDR3 DNA reads TGCAGCGTGGATTCTCTAGCGGGAACAGATACGCAGTATTTT.

This clone was detected many times. V and J are TRBV2 and TRBJ1-5, with TRBD1 matching over 8 bases. Germline CDR1 and CDR2: SNHLY and FYNNEI. The CDR3 has 14 residues. The V segment lost 6 bases and the J segment 2 bases; nucleotides outside the gene matches: 3. CDR3 region: CASRAGGGNQPQHF. The CDR3 DNA is TGTGCCAGCAGGGCAGGGGGCGGCAATCAGCCCCAGCATTTT. The full variable domain, completed using reference TRBV2 and TRBJ1-5, is EPEVTQTPSHQVTQMGQEVILRCVPISNHLYFYWYRQILGQKVEFLVSFYNNEISEKSEIFDDQFSVERPDGSNFTLKIRSTKLEDSAMYFCASRAGGGNQPQHFGDGTRLSIL.

The table lists this clone with a few counts. This chain connects TRBV7-2 to TRBJ1-1; TRBD1 might be the D (6 bases). V dropped 2 bases and J dropped 6 bases, with 22 bases sitting between them. The CDR3 has 17 amino acids. Germline V lookup: CDR1 SGHTA, CDR2 FQGNSA. CDR3 nucleotides: TGTGCCAGCAGCTTACAGTACAGGGCCAAGGCTATCGCTGAAGCTTTCTTT. Encoded protein: CASSLQYRAKAIAEAFF.

V is TRBV15 and J is TRBJ2-3; 10 nucleotides line up with TRBD2. CDR1 is LNHNV, CDR2 YYDKDF, per germline (reference sequence). J was trimmed by 1 base and V by 3 bases; bases with no gene match: 16. CDR3 length: 20 amino acids. This CDR3 is CATSSGPIAGGGRGTDTQYF. The CDR3, as DNA: TGTGCCACCAGCAGCGGACCTATAGCGGGAGGAGGGAGGGGCACAGATACGCAGTATTTT.